This T cell receptor beta chain was recorded in a study of blood T cell repertoires in COVID-19. Study-wide context: The United States, Italy and Spain were the sources of the acute and convalescent COVID-19 samples. Sources were T cells, B-cell-depleted T cells, or PBMCs; the material itself was cDNA or gDNA.

Authors' methods: Counts of nucleated cells, estimated from reference gene primer amplification, were obtained. TCRdb's copy holds only in-frame clones and misses some; the assay was immunoSEQ multiplex PCR. The DNA gave D and trimming, while V, J and clone size come from that table. Altogether roughly 230,000 clones are present, approximately 86% being singletons, with the ten largest covering about 3.6%. This CDR3 comprises 13 residues. CDR1 SGHNT and CDR2 YENEEA come from the germline V gene. Trimming stripped 2 bases from V and 6 bases from J, with 8 bases between. The sequencing sample was made of peripheral blood. The sequence derives from a woman older than 75 with acute or convalescent COVID-19. The rearrangement links TRBV11-3 to TRBJ1-5; D is undetermined. The CDR3 nucleotides are TGTGCCAGCAGCTTAAATAACGGTCAGCCCCAGCATTTT. Residues: CASSLNNGQPQHF.